This note documents a single T cell receptor beta chain sequence. Its antigen remains unknown. TCRdb called the 5' RACE reads again in MiXCR, with one record for every CDR3 protein. The table lists fewer than 450,000 distinct CDR3 sequences, about 7.8% of them singletons. The sample comes from a study of T cells after yellow fever vaccination. Findings and caveats of the study: Clonotypes shared by both compartments, CD4 and CD8, made up a small share. Weaker in magnitude, the secondary response showed a faster peak on day 5 versus 15.

From germline, CDR1 is LGHDT and CDR2 YNNKEL (reference sequence). Trimming removed 4 bases from V and 6 bases from J; junction bases left unmatched: 6. This CDR3 region has 14 residues. The source material was PBMCs, sampled around 45 days after the first yellow fever vaccination. This clonotype originated in a man between 18 and 35 years old who received the YFV17D yellow fever vaccine. The rearrangement uses TRBV3-1 and TRBJ2-1; TRBD2 agrees at 7 bases. The CDR3 sequence is CASSLLPGGNEQFF. The CDR3 DNA follows: TGTGCCAGCAGCCTGCTTCCGGGGGGCAATGAGCAGTTCTTC.